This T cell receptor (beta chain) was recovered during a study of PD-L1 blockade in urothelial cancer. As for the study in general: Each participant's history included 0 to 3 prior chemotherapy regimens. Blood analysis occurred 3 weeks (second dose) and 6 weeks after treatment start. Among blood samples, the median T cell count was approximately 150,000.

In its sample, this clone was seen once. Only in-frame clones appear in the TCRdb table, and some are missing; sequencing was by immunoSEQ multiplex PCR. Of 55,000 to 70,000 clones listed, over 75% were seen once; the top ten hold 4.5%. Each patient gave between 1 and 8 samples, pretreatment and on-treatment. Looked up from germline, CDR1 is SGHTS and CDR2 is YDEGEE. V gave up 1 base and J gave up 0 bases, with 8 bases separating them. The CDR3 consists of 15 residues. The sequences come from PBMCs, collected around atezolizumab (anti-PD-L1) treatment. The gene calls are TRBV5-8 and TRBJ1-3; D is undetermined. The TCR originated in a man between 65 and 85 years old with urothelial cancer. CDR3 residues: CASSLSQISGNTIYF. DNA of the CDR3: TGTGCCAGCAGCTTGTCCCAGATCTCTGGAAACACCATATATTTT.